The following is a T cell receptor (beta chain) sequence with its context. The antigen remains undetermined. The record originates from a study of response to subunit inactivated influenza vaccine. The study, taken as a whole, reports: A suggestion made by the authors is that each seasonal influenza vaccination recruits few new T cells.

One entry per CDR3 protein results from TCRdb running MiXCR on the RT-PCR reads. The table has about 150,000 distinct CDR3 sequences, roughly 10% seen once; the top ten hold roughly a third. The V gene end was trimmed by 1 base and the J gene end by 0 bases; junction bases not matched to a gene: 24. From germline, CDR1 is LNHNV and CDR2 YYDKDF (reference sequence). The CDR3 length is 24 residues. The V gene is TRBV15, the J gene TRBJ2-1, with 10 bases aligning to TRBD2. The TCR originated in a man between 50 and 69 years old who received an inactivated influenza vaccine. This specimen consisted of CD8+ T cells sorted from PBMCs, obtained less than 30 months after vaccination. This CDR3 reads CATSRGGRGLYPGTSVFSYNEQFF. Here the CDR3 DNA reads TGTGCCACCAGCAGAGGTGGGAGAGGTCTTTACCCCGGGACTAGCGTTTTCTCCTACAATGAGCAGTTCTTC.